This T cell receptor beta chain was sequenced during a study of long-term antiretroviral therapy in people with HIV. With survey level as its setting, the immunoSEQ assay was v3.0. Profiling relied on immunoSEQ multiplex PCR, and the TCRdb table lists in-frame clones only, not all of them. The repertoire holds some 48,000 clones, roughly 80% seen once, with approximately 3.2% in the top ten. Germline V gene sequence: CDR1 SNHLY, CDR2 FYNNEI. The length of the CDR3 is 13 residues. V was clipped by 4 bases and J by 8 bases, with 14 bases between them. The chain has TRBV2 and TRBJ1-2; no clear D gene. This receptor was obtained from a young woman with HIV. Sequencing was performed on unsorted PBMCs, taken 0.8 years after starting antiretroviral therapy. As DNA, the CDR3 is TGTGCCAGCAGTGGGAGCGGAGTTGGAGGCTACACCTTC. Its protein product is CASSGSGVGGYTF.